These 18 T cell receptor beta chains originate from one sample sequenced in a study of blood T cell repertoires in COVID-19. Produced via immunoSEQ multiplex PCR; TCRdb's table is partial and in-frame only. The sample comprises about 360,000 clones, 65% to 90% of which are singletons, and less than 9% rests with the top ten. Sequencing used peripheral blood. The receptors originated from a woman in her sixties with COVID-19, enrolled during active disease.

V and J are TRBV7-2 and TRBJ1-1; 7 bases fit TRBD1. Losses at the gene ends were 2 bases for V and 1 base for J; bases not matched to a gene: 4. CDR1 is SGHTA, CDR2 FQGNSA, per germline. This CDR3 is built from 15 residues. The CDR3 DNA reads TGTGCCAGCAGCTTATATCAGGGGGGGAACACTGAAGCTTTCTTT. It codes for CASSLYQGGNTEAFF.

V is TRBV5-6 and J is TRBJ2-5, with D possibly being TRBD2 (7 bases). The CDR3 extends over 15 amino acids. V gave up 3 bases and J gave up 3 bases, with 15 bases separating them. From germline, CDR1 is SGHDT and CDR2 YYEEEE. The CDR3 nucleotides read TGTGCCAGCAGCTCCCTGGGGGGGGCCGAAGAGACCCAGTACTTC. Protein product: CASSSLGGAEETQYF.

This chain joins TRBV9 and TRBJ2-7; TRBD2 might be the D (7 bases). The V end was cut by 3 bases, the J end by 4 bases, with 17 bases between. In germline, CDR1 is SGDLS, CDR2 YYNGEE. This CDR3 contains 15 residues. CDR3 nucleotide sequence: TGTGCCAGCAGCGCGTCCGGGGGGCTCGGATACGAGCAGTACTTC. Encoded protein: CASSASGGLGYEQYF.

The chain recombines TRBV5-4 with TRBJ1-4; 7 nucleotides line up with TRBD1. CDR1 is SGHNT, CDR2 YYREEE, per germline (reference sequence). V shed 0 bases and J 8 bases; nucleotides not matched to a gene: 4. The CDR3 is 14 residues long. DNA for the CDR3: TGTGCCAGCAGCTTGGGACAGGGACAGGAAAAACTGTTTTTT. Translation gives CASSLGQGQEKLFF.

The chain uses TRBV20-1 and TRBJ2-1; 8 positions match TRBD2. The germline V gene has CDR1 DFQATT and CDR2 SNEGSKA (reference sequence). This CDR3 comprises 13 residues. V lost 3 bases and J lost 7; bases outside the gene matches: 5. CDR3 bases: TGCAGTGCTAGTCGCGGGGGGAAAAATGAGCAGTTCTTC. Residues: CSASRGGKNEQFF.

This clone has only one observation. This rearrangement joins TRBV7-9 to TRBJ1-1, with TRBD1 identical over 7 bases. CDR1 is SEHNR and CDR2 is FQNEAQ in the germline V gene (reference sequence). The CDR3 sequence is 12 residues long. The V and J ends lost 5 bases and 10 bases, in that order; junction bases with no gene match: 7. For the CDR3, the DNA is TGTGCCAGCAGCCCCCTACAGGGGAGAGCTTTCTTT. This codes for CASSPLQGRAFF.

This chain uses TRBV19 with TRBJ2-3; TRBD2 aligns across 12 bases. Germline loops: CDR1 LNHDA, CDR2 SQIVND (reference sequence). The CDR3 runs 17 residues. Losses at the gene ends were 4 bases for V and 4 bases for J; bases not matched to a gene: 9. DNA for the CDR3: TGTGCCAGTAGTACCCTAGCGGGGGGGTTTATGGCAGATACGCAGTATTTT. It specifies CASSTLAGGFMADTQYF.

The chain has TRBV19 and TRBJ1-1; D gene ambiguous. Germline V lookup: CDR1 LNHDA, CDR2 SQIVND (reference sequence). Deletions cut 7 bases from V and 0 bases from J, with 6 bases between. This CDR3 is 12 amino acids long. CDR3 loop: CASTGLNTEAFF. Written as DNA, the CDR3 is TGTGCCAGTACGGGGTTGAACACTGAAGCTTTCTTT.

The chain has TRBV7-8 and TRBJ2-5; the match to TRBD2 covers 14 bases. Trimming cost V 5 bases and J 2 bases; bases outside gene matches: 7. Germline CDR1 reads SGHVS; CDR2 reads FQNEAQ. This CDR3 has 17 residues. This chain's CDR3 is CASSGRTSGGRQETQYF. The CDR3 nucleotides are TGTGCCAGCAGCGGACGGACTAGCGGGGGGAGGCAAGAGACCCAGTACTTC.

The genes are TRBV9 and TRBJ1-2; D possibly corresponds to TRBD1 (6 bases). V lost 4 bases and J lost 4, with 26 bases in between. CDR1 and CDR2 from the germline V gene are SGDLS and YYNGEE. This CDR3 is built from 18 residues. CDR3: CASSPPTGVKSIGYGYTF. CDR3 DNA sequence: TGTGCCAGCAGCCCTCCGACAGGTGTGAAAAGTATAGGCTATGGCTACACCTTC.

The rearrangement uses TRBV4-3 and TRBJ2-1; weak D call: TRBD1 (6 bases). The CDR3 consists of 14 residues. CDR1 LGHNA and CDR2 YSLEER come from the germline V gene. V gave up 6 bases and J gave up 8 bases, with 17 bases separating them. This CDR3 reads CASSHRVVFDEQFF. CDR3 DNA sequence: TGCGCCAGCAGTCACAGGGTAGTTTTCGATGAGCAGTTCTTC.

For the CDR3, the DNA is TGTGCCAGCAGCCAAGATTCCCCTCGGGGACAGGTGTATAATTCACCCCTCCACTTT. It encodes CASSQDSPRGQVYNSPLHF. The chain uses TRBV4-2 and TRBJ1-6, with 8 bases identical to TRBD1. The CDR3 has 19 amino acids. Trimming removed 0 bases from V and 4 bases from J; junction bases left unmatched: 11. The V gene's germline CDR1 is LGHNA and CDR2 YNFKEQ.

The rearrangement uses TRBV6-5 and TRBJ1-5; a possible D gene is TRBD1 (6 bases). Germline V CDR1 and CDR2: MNHEY, SVGAGI. The CDR3 length is 14 residues. V lost 0 bases, J lost 7 bases, and 10 bases lay in between. Here the CDR3 reads CASSYSRGQQPQHF. In nucleotides, the CDR3 is TGTGCCAGCAGTTACTCCAGGGGTCAACAGCCCCAGCATTTT.

J is TRBJ2-7 and V is TRBV10-2; D might be TRBD1 (6 bases). V was cut by 4 bases and J by 4 bases, with 14 bases left in between. Per germline, CDR1 WSHSY and CDR2 SAAADI. The CDR3 spans 14 residues. CDR3 in amino acids: CASSAQGLGYEQYF. In nucleotides, the CDR3 is TGCGCCAGCAGTGCCCAGGGGCTGGGATACGAGCAGTACTTC.

The V gene is TRBV4-1, the J gene TRBJ2-3; the match to TRBD1 covers 8 bases. J lost 1 base, V lost 2 bases, and 11 bases had no gene match. Germline lookup yields CDR1 MGHRA and CDR2 YSYEKL. The CDR3 sequence is 18 residues long. The CDR3 bases are TGCGCCAGCAGCCAATATTATCCCCCGGGACAGGGCACAGATACGCAGTATTTT. Translating it yields CASSQYYPPGQGTDTQYF.

In its sample, this clone was seen a few times. CDR3 nucleotides: TGTGCCAGCAGTTGGACAGGGGTTCATGAAGCTTTCTTT. It yields the protein CASSWTGVHEAFF. V usage is TRBV12-3 or TRBV12-4 and J usage is TRBJ1-1; 9 nucleotides line up with TRBD1. CDR3 length equals 13 residues. V trimming: 4 bases; J trimming: 7 bases; junction bases outside the gene matches: 4.

The V and J genes are TRBV6-6 and TRBJ1-5; 11 bases align to TRBD1. Germline V gene sequence: CDR1 MNHNY, CDR2 SVGAGI (reference sequence). This CDR3 has 14 amino acids. Trimming cost V 5 bases and J 7 bases; bases outside gene matches: 4. The CDR3 protein is CASSGQGAMQPQHF. The CDR3 region has the DNA TGTGCCAGCAGTGGACAGGGGGCGATGCAGCCCCAGCATTTT.

The gene calls are TRBV25-1 and TRBJ1-1, with 12 positions matching TRBD1. Per germline, CDR1 MGHDK and CDR2 SYGVNS. V was clipped by 4 bases and J by 6 bases; unmatched bases: 12. The CDR3 has 17 amino acids. This CDR3 reads CASSGLPGQGAGAEAFF. The CDR3 region has the DNA TGTGCCAGCAGTGGCCTACCGGGACAGGGGGCGGGGGCTGAAGCTTTCTTT. Complete variable domain (other parts from reference TRBV25-1 and TRBJ1-1): EADIYQTPRYLVIGTGKKITLECSQTMGHDKMYWYQQDPGMELHLIHYSYGVNSTEKGDLSSESTVSRIRTEHFPLTLESARPSHTSQYLCASSGLPGQGAGAEAFFGQGTRLTVV.